This TCR beta chain was captured by sequencing in a study of shared clonotypes between healthy human individuals. About the research overall: Samples came from a couple of female and a few male donors aged 18 to 49. Findings of the study overall: All-four-donor shared clonotypes had higher generation probabilities than non-shared clonotypes did. Naive CD4 clonotypes overlapped across several donors at around 4.7%.

The naive CD8 population came from CD45RO-negative cells selected for CCR7, without terminally differentiated effector memory CD45RA+ cells. Donors had no recently reported acute infections or vaccinations and were HIV-negative. The V gene's germline CDR1 is MDHEN and CDR2 SYDVKM. V was cut by 2 bases and J by 7 bases, with 11 bases left in between. The CDR3 totals 14 residues. A note on this clone: Its target is not known.

Some clones are missing from TCRdb's copy, which holds only in-frame ones; the method was immunoSEQ multiplex PCR. Found here are 560,000 or so clones, 95% to 97% of them singletons; the top ten hold less than 0.13%. This receptor was identified in a woman aged 30 to 39 in good health. Material for sequencing was naive CD8+ T cells sorted from blood. The J gene is TRBJ1-4, the V gene TRBV28; D unclear. CDR3 nucleotide sequence: TGTGCCAGCAGTTTAGGTCGTAGGGCTGAAAAACTGTTTTTT. It translates to CASSLGRRAEKLFF.